This TCR beta chain was profiled in a study of blood T cells in healthy people across ages. Combining a sample-barcoded 5' primer with a J-beta primer mix, a second PCR ran for roughly 7 to 12 cycles. Every sample gave at least 2.5 million paired-end reads containing CDR3. TCRdb re-analysed the 5' RACE reads in MiXCR, keeping a single row per CDR3 protein. The sample consists of around 1,700,000 distinct CDR3 sequences, approximately 28% of them appearing once. This clonotype turned up a few times. The antigen is undetermined. Study-level points and caveats: Observed TCR beta diversity showed a strong correlation with the percentage of naive T cells as measured by flow cytometry. Donors of long life had a larger count of naive CD4+ cells and greater diversity than aged donors. Estimates drawn from one million T cells were deemed to understate diversity.

V lost 4 bases to trimming and J lost 8 bases; unmatched junction nucleotides: 9. Per the germline V gene, CDR1 is SGDLS and CDR2 is YYNGEE. The CDR3 contains 17 residues. V usage is TRBV9 and J usage is TRBJ2-1; 16 bases map to TRBD2. This sequence was found in a woman aged 25 to 39 in good health. Input material: blood. CDR3 sequence: CASSMGTSGRVDDEQFF. The CDR3 DNA reads as TGTGCCAGCAGCATGGGGACTAGCGGGAGGGTAGACGATGAGCAGTTCTTC.